The subject of this entry is one T cell receptor beta chain. This entry belongs to a study of blood T cell repertoires in COVID-19. Germline V gene data show CDR1 as KGHSH and CDR2 as LQKENI. CDR3 length: 15 residues. The V and J ends lost 0 bases and 6 bases, in that order; junction bases with no gene match: 7. Authors' data handling: Nucleated cell number was recorded as an estimate derived from reference gene primer amplification. Assay: immunoSEQ multiplex PCR; the TCRdb copy retains only in-frame clones and omits some. The V and J calls and clone size were taken over from that table, and D and trimming were inferred from the DNA. The sample lists 200,000 to 250,000 clones, about 90% occurring once. In Seattle, patients joined the study during active infection and were tracked longitudinally.

The rearrangement uses TRBV18 and TRBJ2-7; 8 nucleotides match TRBD1. What was sequenced was peripheral blood. This sequence originates from a man aged 30-40 years with COVID-19, enrolled during active disease. The CDR3, as DNA: TGTGCCAGCTCACCACCTGGACAGGGTGGAACCGAGCAGTACTTC. It translates to CASSPPGQGGTEQYF. Together with reference TRBV18 and TRBJ2-7, the CDR3 gives the full variable domain: NAGVMQNPRHLVRRRGQEARLRCSPMKGHSHVYWYRQLPEEGLKFMVYLQKENIIDESGMPKERFSAEFPKEGPSILRIQQVVRGDSAAYFCASSPPGQGGTEQYFGPGTRLTVT.